This T cell receptor beta chain was sequenced for a study of cytomegalovirus exposure and HLA in healthy donors (dated by TCRdb to 2015 to 2018). Notes on the research overall: In an earlier analysis of under 600 of the donors, under 300 Gb of sequence data and some 120 million unique TCR beta sequences from 150 million to 200 million T cells were reported. Rather than drawing on any new phenotypic data, the later analysis identified candidate immune exposures from TCR beta sequences and the way those sequences occurred across donors. In addition to the first cohort of 666 subjects, a separate validation cohort of 120 different subjects was used. The study combined high-throughput TCR immunosequencing, statistical association of individual TCRs with disease status, and machine learning to predict cytomegalovirus infection status. In an earlier analysis of over 550 of the donors, high-throughput TCR beta sequencing was used to judge whether each TCR beta V gene segment behaved as functional or pseudogenic. The study aimed to test whether cataloging public T cell receptors could reveal signatures of past pathogen exposure. HLA typing covered class I and class II loci at four-digit resolution. Donor age, sex, ethnicity and CMV serostatus were compiled together with the repertoire data. Approximately 300 gigabases of sequencing data and approximately 85 million unique TCR sequences were included in an early release covering over 600 HLA-typed donors. The study used immunosequencing to profile the T cell repertoires of several hundred subjects and linked those repertoires to cytomegalovirus serostatus. Of the roughly 420 genotyped donors, approximately 80% were placed in the genetic ancestry cluster associated with self-reported Caucasian donors. Every repertoire in the discovery cohort had been generated on one and the same sequencing platform. Genome-wide SNP genotypes for about 65% of the roughly 700 donors were used in a later genetic analysis, which treated that subset as a discovery cohort. The number of donors typed differed by locus, with roughly 629-640 for A, B, C, DRB1 and DQB1, 522 for DQA1, 606 for DPA1, and about 450 for DPB1. Because of strong linkage in the cohort, roughly five DR-DQ haplotypes were treated as single units for association and clustering. Among some 400 genotyped donors of the cohort, an average of about 220,000 unique TCR beta nucleotide sequences was sequenced per donor, of which 15% to 20% were non-productive. In a later analysis, previously published TCR beta repertoires from 500 to 750 donors were re-analyzed and high-resolution HLA genotyping was added so that TCR occurrence patterns could be studied. What the authors observed across the whole study: In a later analysis, several top co-occurrence clusters were reported to appear linked to parvovirus B19, influenza, CMV and Epstein-Barr virus. Because HLA typing was missing for some donors at each locus, association tests included only the typed subset. A few of the identified cytomegalovirus-associated TCR beta chains were confirmed in vitro to be specific for cytomegalovirus antigens. Specific HLA alleles were associated with some 15,000 TCR beta sequences at a false discovery rate of 0.05 in a later analysis. Most TCR sequences were observed very rarely across donors, whereas some public TCRs were present in many individuals. The presence/absence analyses assumed that sequencing depth was roughly uniform across donors, and that assumption may not be true. In a later genetic analysis, a missense DCLRE1C variant was associated with V-gene and J-gene trimming of TCR beta chains, and the association was replicated in an independent cohort. This cohort had only TCR beta chains sequenced, and the lack of alpha or paired-chain data limited which features could be detected. The sequencing pipeline was judged likely to have produced a cluster of highly shared sequence variants as a technical artifact. Correlated functional status among segregating V segments might reflect linkage disequilibrium, but an unknown experimental factor could not be ruled out. Strong co-occurrence of HLA alleles, especially DR and DQ, made assigning TCR associations to individual alleles difficult. The authors suggested that the approach could potentially be generalized to other disease states and immunological phenotypes. In an earlier analysis of approximately 590 of the donors, most TCR beta V segments were observed in productive rearrangements about 87% or about 30% of the time, broadly matching IMGT annotations. A later analysis found that HLA-associated TCR beta chains were more clonally expanded and had lower generation probabilities than equally common non-associated chains. Because counts were too low, approximately 15 rarely observed V segments, including chromosome 9 orphons, were excluded from the earlier analysis of fewer than 650 of the donors. According to a later analysis, most CMV-associated TCR beta chains appeared to be HLA-restricted, and the HLA associations seemed to be driven largely by CMV exposure. Some IMGT-functional V segments, including TRBV6-2 and TRBV6-3, could not be told apart with the 87-base-pair reads, so those segments were excluded. A later genetic analysis reported fewer N-insertions in productive TCRs among donors in an Asian-associated ancestry cluster than the approximately 670-donor mean. The study listed 164 TCR beta chains as associated with cytomegalovirus. A further reported finding was that TCR beta sequences accurately predicted the HLA-A and HLA-B alleles for most subjects in the first cohort. According to a later analysis, TCR association rates differed among HLA loci, with DRB1 alleles showing the most associated TCRs and HLA-C alleles showing the fewest. CMV serostatus was the only immune exposure information available for the cohort. The classifier was reported to diagnose cytomegalovirus status with high specificity and sensitivity in both the original and validation cohorts.

Comment on this clone: The antigen it binds to is not known. No much larger clone exists at a distance of one base, and base qualities are not known.

Unmatched junction bases come to 2, with V trimmed by 3 bases and J by 2 bases. Based on the germline V gene, the CDR1 and CDR2 sequences are SGHDT and YYEEEE. Counted from cysteine to phenylalanine, this CDR3 has 13 amino acids. This entry keeps only the CDR3 DNA: 39 bases, framed from base 1. The library was obtained by the immunoSEQ multiplex PCR assay. For the multiplex PCR, a mixture combining 60 forward primers for TCR Vbeta segments and 13 reverse primers for TCR Jbeta segments was used. The CDR3 region of rearranged TCR beta genes was amplified from genomic DNA with a multiplex PCR assay. The Illumina HiSeq System was used to sequence the amplified TCR beta libraries as 87-base-pair reads. The original pipeline was this. A later analysis counted about 80 million unique TCR beta chains across the 550 to 800 repertoires, and around 9.9 million of these chains were shared by at least two donors. A nearest-neighbor algorithm error-corrected the raw reads and collapsed the reads into unique sequences, merging closely related sequences to remove PCR and sequencing errors. To assign V, D and J gene segments, CDR3 sequences were aligned to IMGT reference sequences. For a sequence to be retained, a match of at least six nucleotides was required to both a V gene segment and a J gene segment. Rearrangements were called productive when the CDR3 lacked stop codons and stayed in frame with V and J; all others were non-productive. CDR3 was defined by IMGT convention, running from the second conserved V-encoded cysteine to the conserved J-encoded phenylalanine. The earlier analysis of roughly 590 of the donors excluded any sequence lacking an unambiguous match to a single V gene segment. An earlier analysis of about 600 of the donors called V segments functional above 56.7% productive rearrangements and segregating when the between-donor standard deviation exceeded 5%. A statistical classification framework was built to diagnose cytomegalovirus status from the catalog of TCR beta chain sequences. A later analysis assigned V and J genes by comparing TCR nucleotide sequences with IMGT/GENE-DB human TR gene sequences. A later analysis assigned CDR3 sequences and most-parsimonious VDJ recombination scenarios with the TCRdist pipeline. A later analysis defined each TCR beta chain by its CDR3 amino acid sequence plus V-gene family, and excluded reads lacking a unique V-gene family. As a way to deal with suspected cross-contamination and a sequencing artifact, a later analysis dropped 640 or so nucleotide sequences that were highly shared and had low generation probability. In a later analysis, a clonal expansion index was calculated for each public chain from normalized within-repertoire ranks of inferred template counts. In a later analysis, generation probabilities were computed with a VDJ recombination model fitted to out-of-frame rearrangements, and the resulting probabilities were checked against IGoR. A later analysis scored TCR-TCR, TCR-HLA and TCR-CMV co-occurrence with hypergeometric tests, applying a repertoire-size bias correction to TCR pairs. In a later analysis, false discovery rates were estimated by permuting HLA or CMV assignments 20 times. A later analysis grouped co-occurring TCRs with DBSCAN, adding TCRdist sequence similarity when clustering within HLA-allele-positive subsets. For co-occurrence clustering, repertoires with fewer than 30,000 or more than 120,000 public chains were excluded, along with four or five repertoires with anomalous nucleotide sharing. The immuneACCESS repertoire file appears here via TCRdb, limited to in-frame rearrangements. These files lack a portion of the clones; in checked studies, under half of the deficit traces to unresolved V genes, and the cause of the others is not known. Clone size and V and J calls were adopted from that table, with D and trimming inferred from the DNA. The sample has some 250,000 clones on record, more than 75% of them singletons. The ten biggest clones cover 5% to 6% of the sample.

In total, just over 650 healthy bone marrow donors made up the cohort. All cohort members were sampled while nominally healthy, although unrecorded immune exposures were likely present. The donor tested CMV seropositive, placing the donor among the roughly 270 seropositive members of the cohort. A peripheral blood sample was collected from each donor, and TCR beta sequencing was performed on peripheral blood mononuclear cells. Genomic DNA extraction from the blood cell samples was performed with the Qiagen DNeasy Blood Extraction Kit. Sequenced: PBMCs. The origin of this receptor is a woman in her forties in good health and CMV-seropositive. The rearrangement combines TRBV5-6 with TRBJ2-7; 7 central nucleotides agree with TRBD2. CDR3 protein: CASSSGRPYEQYF. The DNA sequence is as follows: TGTGCCAGCAGCTCCGGGAGGCCCTACGAGCAGTACTTC.